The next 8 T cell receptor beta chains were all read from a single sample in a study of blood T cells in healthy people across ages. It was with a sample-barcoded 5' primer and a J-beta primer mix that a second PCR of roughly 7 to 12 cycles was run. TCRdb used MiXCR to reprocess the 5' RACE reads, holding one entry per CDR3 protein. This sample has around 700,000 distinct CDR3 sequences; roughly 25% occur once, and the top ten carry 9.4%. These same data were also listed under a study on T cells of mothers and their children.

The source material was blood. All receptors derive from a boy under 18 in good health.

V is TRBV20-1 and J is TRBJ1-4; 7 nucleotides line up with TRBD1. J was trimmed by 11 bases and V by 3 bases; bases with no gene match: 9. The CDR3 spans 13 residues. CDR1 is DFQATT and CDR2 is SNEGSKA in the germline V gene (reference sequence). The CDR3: CSASETGSRKLFF. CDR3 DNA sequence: TGCAGTGCTAGTGAGACAGGGTCGAGGAAACTGTTTTTT.

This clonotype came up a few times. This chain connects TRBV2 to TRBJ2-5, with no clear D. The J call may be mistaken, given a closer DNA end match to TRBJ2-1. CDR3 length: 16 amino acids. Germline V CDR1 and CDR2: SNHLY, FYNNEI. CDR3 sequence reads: CASSGGPKAVDNEQFF. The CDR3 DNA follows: TGTGCCAGCAGTGGAGGCCCGAAGGCGGTGGACAATGAGCAGTTCTTC.

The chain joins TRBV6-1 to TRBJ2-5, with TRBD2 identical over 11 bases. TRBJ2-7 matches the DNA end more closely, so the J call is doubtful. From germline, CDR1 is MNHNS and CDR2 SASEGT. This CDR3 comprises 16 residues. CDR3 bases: TGTGCCAGCTCCCCGGGACTAGCGGCCATCAGCTACGAGCAGTACTTC. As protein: CASSPGLAAISYEQYF.

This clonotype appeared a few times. CDR3 in amino acids: CASSFGPIEGEQFF. The CDR3 DNA follows: TGTGCCAGCAGCTTCGGGCCCATAGAGGGTGAGCAGTTCTTC. The V gene is TRBV7-2, the J gene TRBJ2-5; D perhaps matches TRBD2 (5 bases). The J call is uncertain, as TRBJ2-1 better fits the DNA end. CDR3 length: 14 residues. Germline V lookup: CDR1 SGHTA, CDR2 FQGNSA.

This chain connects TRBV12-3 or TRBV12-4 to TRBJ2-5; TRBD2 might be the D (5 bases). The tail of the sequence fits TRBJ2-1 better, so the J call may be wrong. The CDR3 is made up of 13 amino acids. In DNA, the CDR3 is TGTGCCAGCACTCCGGACTCTGGCCATGAGCAGTTCTTC. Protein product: CASTPDSGHEQFF.

The CDR3: CASSLTSIGNEQYF. Written as DNA, the CDR3 is TGTGCCAGCAGTTTAACCTCTATAGGTAACGAGCAGTACTTC. The genes are TRBV28 and TRBJ2-7; D unclear. Germline values: CDR1 MDHEN, CDR2 SYDVKM. The CDR3 runs 14 residues. V was pared by 2 bases and J by 5 bases, with 13 bases between. Full variable domain (missing parts from reference TRBV28 and TRBJ2-7): DVKVTQSSRYLVKRTGEKVFLECVQDMDHENMFWYRQDPGLGLRLIYFSYDVKMKEKGDIPEGYSVSREKKERFSLILESASTNQTSMYLCASSLTSIGNEQYFGPGTRLTVT.

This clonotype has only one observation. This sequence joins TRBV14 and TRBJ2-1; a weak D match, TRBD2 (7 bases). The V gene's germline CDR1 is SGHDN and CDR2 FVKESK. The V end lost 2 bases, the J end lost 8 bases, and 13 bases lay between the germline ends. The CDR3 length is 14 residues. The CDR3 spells CASSQFGGPDEQFF. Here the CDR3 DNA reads TGTGCCAGCAGCCAATTCGGGGGGCCCGATGAGCAGTTCTTC.

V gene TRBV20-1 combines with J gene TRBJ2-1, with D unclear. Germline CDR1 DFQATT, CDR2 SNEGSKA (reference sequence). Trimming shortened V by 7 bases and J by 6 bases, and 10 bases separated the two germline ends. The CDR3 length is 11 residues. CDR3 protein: CSVGSINEQFF. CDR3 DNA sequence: TGCAGTGTTGGATCGATCAATGAGCAGTTCTTC.